This TCR beta chain came from a study of shared clonotypes between healthy human individuals. TCRdb keeps only in-frame clones here, not all; method: immunoSEQ multiplex PCR. The sample gives 2.5 million or so clones, more than 90% of which show up once; over 0.12% is in the top ten. This CDR3 contains 11 residues. Germline trimming cut 4 bases from V and 10 bases from J; bases unmatched to any gene: 1. The germline V gene has CDR1 SGHTA and CDR2 FQGNSA. With regard to this clone: Its antigen is currently unknown. The sample carries other DNA sequences with the same CDR3.

General study findings and limits: There were few donors, and this limited the genetic and exposure-history diversity represented.

The chain combines TRBV7-2 with TRBJ2-1, with 7 bases fitting TRBD2. The sample comprised naive CD4+ T cells sorted from blood. Regarding subset: CD45RA+ positively selected. The clonotype was recovered from a young man in good health. The DNA for the CDR3 is TGTGCCAGCAGCTCCGGGGGGGAGCAGTTCTTC. Amino acids: CASSSGGEQFF.